This paragraph covers one TCR beta chain sequence. The sample holds a few counts of this clone. Its antigen specificity is not known. Base-call qualities are not available, and no considerably larger clone is one nucleotide away. Collaborating institutions collected whole blood in K2EDTA tubes following their own protocols. Collaborator samples were shipped for TCRbeta analysis as frozen whole blood, isolated PBMCs, or DNA extracted from either sample type. TCRbeta CDR3 regions were amplified from genomic DNA by means of the immunoSEQ Assay, a bias-controlled multiplex PCR. The authors processed their data as follows. The number of nucleated cells in each sample was estimated by amplification of reference gene primers within the assay. Sequence reads were collapsed and filtered to measure the absolute abundance of every unique TCRbeta CDR3 rearrangement. Productive Simpson clonality was computed per sample as the square root of Simpson's diversity index over productive rearrangements. Imported from immuneACCESS, the table was reduced by TCRdb to in-frame sequences with V and J called. These copies leave out some clones; in studies compared against another copy, an unresolved V gene accounts for under half, and the cause of the remainder is not known. That table furnishes V, J and clone size, whereas the DNA furnished D and trimming. The sample table shows some 490,000 clones, and 70% to 90% are seen once. 3.2% of the sample lies in the top ten.

The entry originates in a study of blood T cell repertoires in COVID-19 (dated by TCRdb to the early 2020s). Background on the whole study: Samples covering the acute and convalescent phases of COVID-19 were provided by collaborators in the United States, Italy and Spain. Samples came from the ongoing ImmuneRACE study (first 160 participants) plus 1,254 subjects from 6 global collaborators. Nearly every sample came with metadata listing a de-identified subject ID, COVID-19 status, age in years and sex. The repertoires were made available in a free public database intended to serve as a resource for research on the immune response to SARS-CoV-2. Where available, HLA class I and class II types were obtained from metadata supplied by the sample provider rather than from assay-based typing. The prospective study material was composed of cDNA or gDNA derived from T cells, B-cell-depleted T cells, or PBMCs. Subjects who had been exposed to COVID-19, were actively infected with it, or had recovered from it provided the deeply sampled blood TCRbeta repertoires that made up the dataset.

V loses 5 bases of germline sequence and J loses 6 bases, and the interval between the two ends is 13 bases. The CDR3 sequence holds 14 residues, the cysteine and phenylalanine included. The only DNA kept is the CDR3, 42 bases in frame from the first base. In the germline V gene, CDR1 corresponds to SGHAT and CDR2 to FQNNGV. Broad study findings and their caveats: The quantity of clinical and demographic metadata differed by source and by participant and was supplied without curation.

This TCR derives from a human donor in a cohort sampled during active COVID-19. Sequencing was done on a sample of peripheral blood. The V gene is TRBV11-2 and the J gene is TRBJ2-2, with TRBD2 tentatively as D gene (6 bases match). The CDR3 sequence is CASSRDFNAGELFF. In nucleotides, the sequence is TGTGCCAGCAGCCGGGACTTTAACGCCGGGGAGCTGTTTTTT.